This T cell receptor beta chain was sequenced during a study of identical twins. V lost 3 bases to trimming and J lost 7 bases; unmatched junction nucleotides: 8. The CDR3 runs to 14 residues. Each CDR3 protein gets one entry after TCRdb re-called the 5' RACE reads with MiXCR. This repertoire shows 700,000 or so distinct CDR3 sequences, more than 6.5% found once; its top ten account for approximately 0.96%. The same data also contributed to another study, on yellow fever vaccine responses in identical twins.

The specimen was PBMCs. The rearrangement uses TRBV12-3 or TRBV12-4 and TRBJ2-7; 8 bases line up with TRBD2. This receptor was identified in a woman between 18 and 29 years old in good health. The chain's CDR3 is CASSFMTGGREQYF. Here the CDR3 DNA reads TGTGCCAGCAGTTTTATGACGGGAGGGCGTGAGCAGTACTTC.